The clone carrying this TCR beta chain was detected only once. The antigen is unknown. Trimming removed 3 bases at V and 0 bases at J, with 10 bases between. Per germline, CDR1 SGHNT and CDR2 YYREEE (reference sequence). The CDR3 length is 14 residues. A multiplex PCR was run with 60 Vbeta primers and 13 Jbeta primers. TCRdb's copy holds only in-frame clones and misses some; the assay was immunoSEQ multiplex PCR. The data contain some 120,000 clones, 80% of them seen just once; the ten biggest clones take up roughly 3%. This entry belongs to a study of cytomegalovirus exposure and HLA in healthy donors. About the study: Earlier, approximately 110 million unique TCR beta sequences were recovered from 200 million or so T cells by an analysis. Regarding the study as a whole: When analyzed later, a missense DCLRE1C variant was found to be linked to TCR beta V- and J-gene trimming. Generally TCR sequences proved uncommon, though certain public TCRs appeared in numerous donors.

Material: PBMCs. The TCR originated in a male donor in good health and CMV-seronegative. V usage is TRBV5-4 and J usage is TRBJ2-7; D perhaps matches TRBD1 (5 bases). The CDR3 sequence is CASSSQQVSYEQYF. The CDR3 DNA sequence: TGTGCCAGCAGCTCCCAACAGGTCTCCTACGAGCAGTACTTC.